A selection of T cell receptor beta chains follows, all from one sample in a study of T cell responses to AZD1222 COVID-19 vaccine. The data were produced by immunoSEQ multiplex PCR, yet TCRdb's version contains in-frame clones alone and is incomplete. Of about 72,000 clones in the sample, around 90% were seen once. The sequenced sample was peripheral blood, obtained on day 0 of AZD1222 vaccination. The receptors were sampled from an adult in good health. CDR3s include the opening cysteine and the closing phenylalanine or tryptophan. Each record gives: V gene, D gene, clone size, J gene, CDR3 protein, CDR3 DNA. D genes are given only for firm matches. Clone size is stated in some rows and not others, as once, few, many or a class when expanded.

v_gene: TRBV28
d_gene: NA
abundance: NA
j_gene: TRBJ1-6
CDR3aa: CASSRRNSPLHF
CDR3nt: TGTGCCAGCAGTCGCAGAAATTCACCCCTCCACTTT

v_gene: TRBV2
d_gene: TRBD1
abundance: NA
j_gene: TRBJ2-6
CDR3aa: CASSPGQGAGGANVLTF
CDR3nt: TGTGCCAGCTCCCCTGGACAGGGGGCAGGAGGGGCCAACGTCCTGACTTTC

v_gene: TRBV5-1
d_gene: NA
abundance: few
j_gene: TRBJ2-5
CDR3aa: CASSLWSGVPQETQYF
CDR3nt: TGCGCCAGCAGCTTGTGGTCAGGGGTACCCCAAGAGACCCAGTACTTC

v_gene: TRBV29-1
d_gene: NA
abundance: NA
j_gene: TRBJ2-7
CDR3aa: CSVVPIDTTEQYF
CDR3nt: TGCAGCGTTGTGCCGATAGACACGACCGAGCAGTACTTC

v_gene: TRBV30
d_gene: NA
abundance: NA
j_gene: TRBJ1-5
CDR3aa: CAWSVQSNQPQHF
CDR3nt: TGTGCCTGGAGTGTACAGAGCAATCAGCCCCAGCATTTT

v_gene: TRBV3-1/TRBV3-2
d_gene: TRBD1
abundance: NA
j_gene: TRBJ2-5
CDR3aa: CASSTGQPGRQTQYF
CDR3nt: TGTGCCAGCAGCACGGGACAGCCGGGGCGACAGACCCAGTACTTC

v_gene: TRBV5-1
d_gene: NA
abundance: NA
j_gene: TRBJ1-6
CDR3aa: CASGEGNSPLHF
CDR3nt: TGCGCCAGCGGAGAGGGGAATTCACCCCTCCACTTT

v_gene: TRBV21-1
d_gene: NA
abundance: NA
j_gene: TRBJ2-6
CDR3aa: CASSKGVMTSSKSSGANVLTF
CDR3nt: TGTGCCAGCAGCAAAGGGGTTATGACCTCCTCCAAGAGCTCTGGGGCCAACGTCCTGACTTTC

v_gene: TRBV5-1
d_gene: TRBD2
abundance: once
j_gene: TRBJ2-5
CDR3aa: CASSTLAGGQETQYF
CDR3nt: TGCGCCAGCAGCACCCTAGCGGGGGGGCAGGAGACCCAGTACTTC

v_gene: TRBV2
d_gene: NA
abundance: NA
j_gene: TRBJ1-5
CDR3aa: CASSDRAVPDQPQHF
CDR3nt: TGTGCCAGCAGTGATAGGGCAGTGCCCGATCAGCCCCAGCATTTT